Listed below are T cell receptor beta chains from one sample, sequenced in a study of shared clonotypes between healthy human individuals. Using immunoSEQ multiplex PCR, the repertoire was profiled, and TCRdb retains in-frame clones only, with some absent. The sample has about 99,000 clones; more than 45% are singletons. What was sequenced was PBMCs. These receptors all come from a woman aged 40 to 50 in good health. Some clones in this sample may be carry-over from other donors' samples. CDR3s include the opening cysteine and the closing phenylalanine or tryptophan. Fields, in order: D gene, V gene, J gene, clone size, CDR3 length, CDR3 DNA, CDR3 protein. The D gene is left open where the match is weak. Clone size is not always given. Where it is, it says once, few, many or a class for expanded clones.

d_call: TRBD2; v_call: TRBV28; j_call: TRBJ2-7; clone_size: NA; cdr3_length: 14; cdr3_nt: TGTGCCAGCAGTTTTCGCGGGGGCTCCTACGAGCAGTACTTC; cdr3_aa: CASSFRGGSYEQYF
d_call: NA; v_call: TRBV27; j_call: TRBJ2-1; clone_size: many; cdr3_length: 15; cdr3_nt: TGTGCCAGCAAATATGGACTCGAAGTTTACAATGAGCAGTTCTTC; cdr3_aa: CASKYGLEVYNEQFF
d_call: NA; v_call: TRBV7-9; j_call: TRBJ2-1; clone_size: NA; cdr3_length: 15; cdr3_nt: TGTGCCAGCAGCTCAACAGCTTCCTCATACAATGAGCAGTTCTTC; cdr3_aa: CASSSTASSYNEQFF
d_call: NA; v_call: TRBV30; j_call: TRBJ2-5; clone_size: NA; cdr3_length: 15; cdr3_nt: TGTGCCTGGACTATTAACCGCGGGACCCAAGAGACCCAGTACTTC; cdr3_aa: CAWTINRGTQETQYF
d_call: NA; v_call: TRBV28; j_call: TRBJ1-3; clone_size: many; cdr3_length: 16; cdr3_nt: TGTGCCACCCTGAGGGGGTTGGGAAGTTCTGGAAACACCATATATTTT; cdr3_aa: CATLRGLGSSGNTIYF
d_call: NA; v_call: TRBV29-1; j_call: TRBJ1-1; clone_size: NA; cdr3_length: 12; cdr3_nt: TGCAGCGTTGAAGAATTGGATAGGGTTGCTTTCTTT; cdr3_aa: CSVEELDRVAFF
d_call: NA; v_call: TRBV28; j_call: TRBJ2-1; clone_size: NA; cdr3_length: 18; cdr3_nt: TGCGCCAGCAGTACCCCCTGGGCGAGATCACGACCCTACAATGAGCAGTTCTTC; cdr3_aa: CASSTPWARSRPYNEQFF
d_call: TRBD2; v_call: TRBV30; j_call: TRBJ2-2; clone_size: NA; cdr3_length: 15; cdr3_nt: TGTGCCTGGGAGGAGGGGCTAGCGGGAACCGGGGAGCTGTTTTTT; cdr3_aa: CAWEEGLAGTGELFF
d_call: TRBD2; v_call: TRBV27; j_call: TRBJ2-5; clone_size: few; cdr3_length: 15; cdr3_nt: TGTGCCAGCAGTTCCAGACTAGCGGGACAAGAGACCCAGTACTTC; cdr3_aa: CASSSRLAGQETQYF
d_call: TRBD1; v_call: TRBV5-4; j_call: TRBJ1-4; clone_size: NA; cdr3_length: 14; cdr3_nt: TGTGCCAGCAGCCAGAGACAGGGGGCTGAAAAACTGTTTTTT; cdr3_aa: CASSQRQGAEKLFF
d_call: NA; v_call: TRBV5-1; j_call: TRBJ2-5; clone_size: NA; cdr3_length: 15; cdr3_nt: TGCGCCAGCAGCCAGAGGGCTAGGGCACAAGAGACCCAGTACTTC; cdr3_aa: CASSQRARAQETQYF
d_call: NA; v_call: TRBV19; j_call: TRBJ2-7; clone_size: NA; cdr3_length: 15; cdr3_nt: TGTGCCAGTAGTAAAGGCTCTACAGGGAACTACGAGCAGTACTTC; cdr3_aa: CASSKGSTGNYEQYF
d_call: NA; v_call: TRBV4-1; j_call: TRBJ2-1; clone_size: NA; cdr3_length: 17; cdr3_nt: TGCGCCAGCACCAAAACTCCGGGGGAGCCGGTTAGCAATGAGCAGTTCTTC; cdr3_aa: CASTKTPGEPVSNEQFF
d_call: NA; v_call: TRBV28; j_call: TRBJ2-1; clone_size: NA; cdr3_length: 16; cdr3_nt: TGTGCCAGCAGTTCCCACCCTATAGCAGCTCACAATGAGCAGTTCTTC; cdr3_aa: CASSSHPIAAHNEQFF
d_call: NA; v_call: TRBV9; j_call: TRBJ2-7; clone_size: NA; cdr3_length: 14; cdr3_nt: TGTGCCAGCAGCGTAGGGCAGGGCGACTACGAGCAGTACTTC; cdr3_aa: CASSVGQGDYEQYF
d_call: NA; v_call: TRBV4-2; j_call: TRBJ1-4; clone_size: NA; cdr3_length: 13; cdr3_nt: TGTGCCAGCAGCCAAGCAGTATTTGAAAAACTGTTTTTT; cdr3_aa: CASSQAVFEKLFF
d_call: NA; v_call: TRBV5-4; j_call: TRBJ2-1; clone_size: NA; cdr3_length: 12; cdr3_nt: TGTGCCAGCAGCTTGGCAAACAATGAGCAGTTCTTC; cdr3_aa: CASSLANNEQFF
d_call: NA; v_call: TRBV30; j_call: TRBJ1-1; clone_size: few; cdr3_length: 12; cdr3_nt: TGTGCCTCCTCCCGGGGGGAAAGGGAAGCTTTCTTT; cdr3_aa: CASSRGEREAFF
d_call: TRBD1; v_call: TRBV6-4; j_call: TRBJ2-7; clone_size: NA; cdr3_length: 14; cdr3_nt: TGTGCCAGCAGTGCATCGCAGGGGGCTAGCGAGCAGTACTTC; cdr3_aa: CASSASQGASEQYF
d_call: NA; v_call: TRBV28; j_call: TRBJ2-4; clone_size: NA; cdr3_length: 16; cdr3_nt: TGTGCCAGCAGTGTATCCGGGACATTAGCCAAAAACATTCAGTACTTC; cdr3_aa: CASSVSGTLAKNIQYF
d_call: TRBD1; v_call: TRBV15; j_call: TRBJ1-2; clone_size: few; cdr3_length: 15; cdr3_nt: TGTGCCACCAGCATTCAGGGGGCCACTAACTATGGCTACACCTTC; cdr3_aa: CATSIQGATNYGYTF
d_call: TRBD1; v_call: TRBV29-1; j_call: TRBJ2-3; clone_size: NA; cdr3_length: 14; cdr3_nt: TGCAGCGTTGAAGGGACAGGAGGCACAGATACGCAGTATTTT; cdr3_aa: CSVEGTGGTDTQYF
d_call: NA; v_call: TRBV11-2; j_call: TRBJ2-1; clone_size: few; cdr3_length: 13; cdr3_nt: TGTGCCAGCAGCTTAACGGAACCCGGTGAGCAGTTCTTC; cdr3_aa: CASSLTEPGEQFF
d_call: NA; v_call: TRBV7-8; j_call: TRBJ2-1; clone_size: NA; cdr3_length: 16; cdr3_nt: TGTGCCAGCAGCTTAGACCCTGCGGTGGCTTACAATGAGCAGTTCTTC; cdr3_aa: CASSLDPAVAYNEQFF
d_call: NA; v_call: TRBV7-9; j_call: TRBJ2-7; clone_size: few; cdr3_length: 15; cdr3_nt: TGTGCCAGCAGCTTATGGGGAGGTCCTGCCTACGAGCAGTACTTC; cdr3_aa: CASSLWGGPAYEQYF
d_call: NA; v_call: TRBV5-6; j_call: TRBJ2-2; clone_size: NA; cdr3_length: 14; cdr3_nt: TGTGCCAGCAGCTTCGAACAGAACACCGGGGAGCTGTTTTTT; cdr3_aa: CASSFEQNTGELFF
d_call: TRBD1; v_call: TRBV30; j_call: TRBJ2-2; clone_size: NA; cdr3_length: 12; cdr3_nt: TGTGCCTGGAGTGTACAGGGGCGGGAGCTGTTTTTT; cdr3_aa: CAWSVQGRELFF
d_call: TRBD1; v_call: TRBV6-6; j_call: TRBJ1-3; clone_size: NA; cdr3_length: 14; cdr3_nt: TGTGCCAGCAGTTACCGGACAGGGGGAAACACCATATATTTT; cdr3_aa: CASSYRTGGNTIYF
d_call: NA; v_call: TRBV25-1; j_call: TRBJ1-5; clone_size: few; cdr3_length: 12; cdr3_nt: TGTGCCAGCAGTGATAGCAATCAGCCCCAGCATTTT; cdr3_aa: CASSDSNQPQHF
d_call: NA; v_call: TRBV30; j_call: TRBJ1-2; clone_size: NA; cdr3_length: 13; cdr3_nt: TGTGCCTGGAGTAGTGGCTTGAACTATGGCTACACCTTC; cdr3_aa: CAWSSGLNYGYTF
d_call: NA; v_call: TRBV30; j_call: TRBJ2-1; clone_size: NA; cdr3_length: 18; cdr3_nt: TGTGCCTCTCGTACGCAAGGGGGTAAACGGGAGATGGGATCTGAGCAGTTCTTC; cdr3_aa: CASRTQGGKREMGSEQFF
d_call: TRBD2; v_call: TRBV19; j_call: TRBJ2-7; clone_size: NA; cdr3_length: 14; cdr3_nt: TGTGCCACCTCACCAGCGGGAGAGGCCTACGAGCAGTACTTC; cdr3_aa: CATSPAGEAYEQYF
d_call: TRBD2; v_call: TRBV18; j_call: TRBJ2-7; clone_size: once; cdr3_length: 16; cdr3_nt: TGTGCCAGCTCACCGGCGAAAATACTAGCGTCTTACGAGCAGTACTTC; cdr3_aa: CASSPAKILASYEQYF
d_call: NA; v_call: TRBV7-2; j_call: TRBJ1-2; clone_size: NA; cdr3_length: 14; cdr3_nt: TGTGCCAGCAGCTTAGAGCAGGGTGACTATGGCTACACCTTC; cdr3_aa: CASSLEQGDYGYTF
d_call: NA; v_call: TRBV30; j_call: TRBJ2-3; clone_size: NA; cdr3_length: 12; cdr3_nt: TGTGCCTGGAGTGTATGGCGGGGTACGCAGTATTTT; cdr3_aa: CAWSVWRGTQYF
d_call: NA; v_call: TRBV14; j_call: TRBJ1-2; clone_size: NA; cdr3_length: 14; cdr3_nt: TGTGCCAGCAGCCCTTGGGACAAGAACTATGGCTACACCTTC; cdr3_aa: CASSPWDKNYGYTF
d_call: TRBD1; v_call: TRBV18; j_call: TRBJ1-1; clone_size: few; cdr3_length: 16; cdr3_nt: TGTGCCAGCTCACCATGGACAGGGGGCTCGAACACTGAAGCTTTCTTT; cdr3_aa: CASSPWTGGSNTEAFF
d_call: NA; v_call: TRBV4-1; j_call: TRBJ1-2; clone_size: once; cdr3_length: 15; cdr3_nt: TGCGCCAGCAGCCAAGTACTACGCAGGGACTATGGCTACACCTTC; cdr3_aa: CASSQVLRRDYGYTF
d_call: NA; v_call: TRBV5-4; j_call: TRBJ2-7; clone_size: few; cdr3_length: 14; cdr3_nt: TGTGCCAGCAGCCCACCGGACAGACTCTACGAGCAGTACTTC; cdr3_aa: CASSPPDRLYEQYF
d_call: TRBD2; v_call: TRBV4-1; j_call: TRBJ2-1; clone_size: NA; cdr3_length: 15; cdr3_nt: TGCGCCAGCAGACAGACTAGCGGGAGCGCCCCTAGGCAGTTCTTC; cdr3_aa: CASRQTSGSAPRQFF
d_call: TRBD1; v_call: TRBV27; j_call: TRBJ1-2; clone_size: NA; cdr3_length: 16; cdr3_nt: TGTGCCAGCAGCTCGACAGGGGTTGCCTTATTGTGGGGCTACACCTTC; cdr3_aa: CASSSTGVALLWGYTF
d_call: TRBD1; v_call: TRBV30; j_call: TRBJ2-7; clone_size: NA; cdr3_length: 12; cdr3_nt: TGTGCCTGGGGGACAGGGAGGTACGAGCAGTACTTC; cdr3_aa: CAWGTGRYEQYF
d_call: TRBD1; v_call: TRBV11-2; j_call: TRBJ2-7; clone_size: NA; cdr3_length: 15; cdr3_nt: TGTGCCAGCAGCCGATCCGGGACAGGGGCGTACGAGCAGTACTTC; cdr3_aa: CASSRSGTGAYEQYF
d_call: NA; v_call: TRBV19; j_call: TRBJ1-5; clone_size: many; cdr3_length: 14; cdr3_nt: TGTGCCAGTAGCTCTAACAGGGCCAATCAGCCCCAGCATTTT; cdr3_aa: CASSSNRANQPQHF
d_call: NA; v_call: TRBV2; j_call: TRBJ1-5; clone_size: many; cdr3_length: 14; cdr3_nt: TGTGCCAGCAGTGACCGGGTACGGACTCAGCCCCAGCATTTT; cdr3_aa: CASSDRVRTQPQHF
d_call: NA; v_call: TRBV11-3; j_call: TRBJ1-4; clone_size: NA; cdr3_length: 13; cdr3_nt: TGTGCCAGCAGCTTTCGGACGAATGAAAAACTGTTTTTT; cdr3_aa: CASSFRTNEKLFF
d_call: NA; v_call: TRBV4-2; j_call: TRBJ1-1; clone_size: many; cdr3_length: 14; cdr3_nt: TGTGCCAGCAGCCTTAACCGGTGGAACACTGAAGCTTTCTTT; cdr3_aa: CASSLNRWNTEAFF
d_call: NA; v_call: TRBV25-1; j_call: TRBJ1-4; clone_size: NA; cdr3_length: 14; cdr3_nt: TGTGCCAGCAGTCGAGGGGGGCCTAGTGAAAAACTGTTTTTT; cdr3_aa: CASSRGGPSEKLFF
d_call: NA; v_call: TRBV7-9; j_call: TRBJ2-5; clone_size: NA; cdr3_length: 13; cdr3_nt: TGTGCCAGCAGCTTAGGGGTCGGCGAGACCCAGTACTTC; cdr3_aa: CASSLGVGETQYF
d_call: TRBD1; v_call: TRBV19; j_call: TRBJ2-2; clone_size: many; cdr3_length: 14; cdr3_nt: TGTGCCAGTAGTACGGGACAGGGGGCCGGGGAGCTGTTTTTT; cdr3_aa: CASSTGQGAGELFF
d_call: TRBD2; v_call: TRBV4-2; j_call: TRBJ2-1; clone_size: many; cdr3_length: 14; cdr3_nt: TGTGCCAGCAGCCAACCAGGGACTACCAATGAGCAGTTCTTC; cdr3_aa: CASSQPGTTNEQFF
d_call: TRBD2; v_call: TRBV25-1; j_call: TRBJ2-1; clone_size: few; cdr3_length: 15; cdr3_nt: TGTGCCAGCAGTAGTAGCCCACTCGGGGGGAATGAGCAGTTCTTC; cdr3_aa: CASSSSPLGGNEQFF